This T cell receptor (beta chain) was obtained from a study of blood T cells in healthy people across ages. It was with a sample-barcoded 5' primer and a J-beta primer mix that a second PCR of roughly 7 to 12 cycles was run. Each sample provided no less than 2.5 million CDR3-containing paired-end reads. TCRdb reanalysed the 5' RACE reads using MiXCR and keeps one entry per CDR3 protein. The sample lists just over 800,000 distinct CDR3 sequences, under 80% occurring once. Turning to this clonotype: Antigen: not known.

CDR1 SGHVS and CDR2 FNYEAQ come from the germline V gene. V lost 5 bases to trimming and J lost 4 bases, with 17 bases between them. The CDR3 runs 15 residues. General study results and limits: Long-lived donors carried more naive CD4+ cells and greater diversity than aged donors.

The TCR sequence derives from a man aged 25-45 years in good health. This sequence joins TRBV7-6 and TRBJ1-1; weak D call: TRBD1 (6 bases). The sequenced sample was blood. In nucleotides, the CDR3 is TGTGCCAGCAGCCCTGGCGGGGGAGGGGGCACTGAAGCTTTCTTT. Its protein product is CASSPGGGGGTEAFF.